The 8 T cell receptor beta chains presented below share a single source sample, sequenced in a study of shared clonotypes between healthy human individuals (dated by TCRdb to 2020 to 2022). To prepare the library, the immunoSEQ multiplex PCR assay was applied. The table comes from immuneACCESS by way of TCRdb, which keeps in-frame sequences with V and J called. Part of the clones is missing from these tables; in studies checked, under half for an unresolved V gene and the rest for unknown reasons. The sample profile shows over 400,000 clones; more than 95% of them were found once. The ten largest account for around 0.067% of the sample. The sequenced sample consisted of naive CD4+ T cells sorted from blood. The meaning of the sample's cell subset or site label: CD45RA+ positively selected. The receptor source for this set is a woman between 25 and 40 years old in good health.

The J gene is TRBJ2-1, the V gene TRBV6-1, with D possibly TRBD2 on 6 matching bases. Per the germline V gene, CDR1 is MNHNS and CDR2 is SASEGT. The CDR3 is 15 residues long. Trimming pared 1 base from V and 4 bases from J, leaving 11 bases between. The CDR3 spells CASSEGLVSYNEQFF. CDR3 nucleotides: TGTGCCAGCAGTGAAGGACTAGTCAGTTACAATGAGCAGTTCTTC.

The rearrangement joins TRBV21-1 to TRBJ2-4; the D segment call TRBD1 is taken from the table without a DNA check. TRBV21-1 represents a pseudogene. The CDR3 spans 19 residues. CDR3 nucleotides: TGTGCCAGCAGCAAAGGTTGGACAGGGGTGGCCCTAGCCAAAAACATTCAGTACTTC. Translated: CASSKGWTGVALAKNIQYF.

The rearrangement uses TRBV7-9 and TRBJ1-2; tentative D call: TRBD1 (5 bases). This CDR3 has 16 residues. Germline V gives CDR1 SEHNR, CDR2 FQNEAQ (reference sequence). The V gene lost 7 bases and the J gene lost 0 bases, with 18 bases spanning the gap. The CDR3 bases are TGTGCCAGCACCCCCGGGGCGGGGGTGGCTAACTATGGCTACACCTTC. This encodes CASTPGAGVANYGYTF.

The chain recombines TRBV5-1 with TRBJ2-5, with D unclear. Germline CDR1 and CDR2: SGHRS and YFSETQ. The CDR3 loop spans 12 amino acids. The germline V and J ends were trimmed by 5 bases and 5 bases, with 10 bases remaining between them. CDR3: CASRNSQETQYF. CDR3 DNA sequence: TGCGCCAGCAGAAACTCGCAGGAGACCCAGTACTTC. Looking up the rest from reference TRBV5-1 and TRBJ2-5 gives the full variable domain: KAGVTQTPRYLIKTRGQQVTLSCSPISGHRSVSWYQQTPGQGLQFLFEYFSETQRNKGNFPGRFSGRQFSNSRSEMNVSTLELGDSALYLCASRNSQETQYFGPGTRLLVL.

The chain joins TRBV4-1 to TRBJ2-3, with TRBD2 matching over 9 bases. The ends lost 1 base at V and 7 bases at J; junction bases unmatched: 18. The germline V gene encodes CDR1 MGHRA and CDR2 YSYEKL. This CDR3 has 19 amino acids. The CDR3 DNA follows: TGCGCCAGCAGCCAAGGGGGAGCTCGTGGTGGAGCGGGAGGAAATACGCAGTATTTT. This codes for CASSQGGARGGAGGNTQYF.

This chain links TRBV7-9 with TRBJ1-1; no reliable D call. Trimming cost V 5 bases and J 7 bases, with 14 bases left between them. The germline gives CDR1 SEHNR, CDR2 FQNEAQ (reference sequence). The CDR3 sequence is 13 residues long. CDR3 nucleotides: TGTGCCAGCAGCCTAGGGTCGGCTAGTGAAGCTTTCTTT. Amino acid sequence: CASSLGSASEAFF.

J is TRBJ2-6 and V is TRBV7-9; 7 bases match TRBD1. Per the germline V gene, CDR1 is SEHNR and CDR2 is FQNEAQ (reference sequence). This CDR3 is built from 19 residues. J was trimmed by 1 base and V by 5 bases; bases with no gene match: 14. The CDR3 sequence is CASSHLAGTVISGANVLTF. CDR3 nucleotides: TGTGCCAGCAGCCATCTAGCCGGGACAGTAATATCTGGGGCCAACGTCCTGACTTTC.

This CDR3 is CASSSSGTAAVHYEQYF. The DNA for the CDR3 is TGCGCCAGCAGCTCCTCCGGTACAGCAGCTGTACACTACGAGCAGTACTTC. The rearrangement joins TRBV4-1 to TRBJ2-5; D call uncertain. The last part of the DNA fits TRBJ2-7 better; the J call may be wrong. CDR3 length equals 17 residues. Germline V CDR1 and CDR2: MGHRA, YSYEKL.